These T cell receptor beta chains were read from a single sample in a study of CD4 T cells in relation to SARS-CoV-2 and coronaviruses. Sequencing was performed with immunoSEQ multiplex PCR; in TCRdb, only in-frame clones are kept and a portion is missing. The sample carries about 59,000 clones, about nine tenths recorded once. Sequenced material: memory CD4+ T cells from PBMCs. The receptors were gathered from a human donor in good health. CDR3s include the opening cysteine and the closing phenylalanine or tryptophan. Each record gives: J gene, D gene, V gene, CDR3 protein, CDR3 DNA. D genes are given only for firm matches.

TRBJ2-7 NA TRBV12-2 CASRLGREARSYEQYF TGTGCAAGTCGCTTAGGGCGGGAGGCCAGGTCCTACGAGCAGTACTTC
TRBJ1-6 NA TRBV20-1 CSAPRGGPLHF TGCAGTGCTCCTCGGGGAGGGCCCCTCCACTTT
TRBJ2-1 NA TRBV9 CASSVGPTRGASYEQFF TGTGCCAGCAGCGTAGGGCCTACTAGGGGCGCCTCGTATGAGCAGTTCTTC
TRBJ2-7 TRBD1 TRBV28 CASSLLGTGMLGEQYF TGTGCCAGCAGTTTATTGGGGACAGGGATGTTAGGCGAGCAGTACTTC
TRBJ2-2 TRBD2 TRBV9 CASRLADTGELFF TGTGCCAGCAGGCTAGCGGACACCGGGGAGCTGTTTTTT
TRBJ2-3 NA TRBV28 CASSLSGGIGDTQYF TGTGCCAGCAGTTTATCGGGCGGGATAGGCGATACGCAGTATTTT
TRBJ1-2 NA TRBV28 CASSSDPPYGYTF TGTGCCAGCTCCTCTGACCCTCCCTATGGCTACACCTTC
TRBJ2-7 NA TRBV6-5 CASSLGRNYEQYF TGTGCCAGCAGTTTGGGCAGAAACTACGAGCAGTACTTC
TRBJ1-1 NA TRBV7-2 CASSLRQLTEAFF TGTGCCAGCAGCTTAAGACAGCTCACTGAAGCTTTCTTT
TRBJ2-3 TRBD1 TRBV5-1 CASERQGGSTDTQYF TGCGCCAGCGAACGACAGGGGGGAAGCACAGATACGCAGTATTTT
TRBJ2-5 NA TRBV6-2/TRBV6-3 CASSQRATPEYF TGTGCCAGCAGTCAAAGGGCCACCCCTGAGTACTTC
TRBJ1-6 NA TRBV5-1 CASSSGLDNSPLHF TGCGCCAGCAGCTCGGGCCTTGATAATTCACCCCTCCACTTT
TRBJ2-2 NA TRBV28 CASSRRKRQASNTGELFF TGTGCCAGCAGTCGAAGGAAGAGACAGGCTTCGAACACCGGGGAGCTGTTTTTT
TRBJ2-1 NA TRBV7-2 CASSLSAAQFF TGTGCCAGCAGCTTATCTGCAGCCCAGTTCTTC
TRBJ1-6 TRBD1 TRBV2 CASSENLPGQNNSPLHF TGTGCCAGCAGTGAAAACTTACCGGGACAGAATAATTCACCCCTCCACTTT
TRBJ1-1 NA TRBV12-3/TRBV12-4 CASSGTADSEAFF TGTGCCAGCAGCGGGACTGCTGACAGTGAAGCTTTCTTT